These 15 T cell receptor beta chains came from one sample sequenced in a study of blood T cells in healthy people across ages (dated by TCRdb to the mid-2010s). Library preparation used 5' RACE. The data were produced on an Illumina HiSeq 2500. A second PCR of roughly 7 to 12 cycles was run with a J-beta primer mix and a sample-barcoded 5' primer. TCRdb applied fastp at Q25 and MiXCR to the public reads, then kept only in-frame beta chains. All rows with the same CDR3 protein become a single entry with the most common DNA and genes. Present in this sample are roughly 930,000 distinct CDR3 sequences, roughly 50% of which were seen just once. Together, the top ten hold around 15% of the sample. The sample comprised blood. Source of these receptors: a man between 25 and 39 years old in good health.

V gene TRBV6-2 or TRBV6-3 combines with J gene TRBJ2-7; D is ambiguous. The CDR3 spans 17 residues. V lost 6 bases and J lost 3, with 24 bases in between. Germline V gene data show CDR1 as MNHEY and CDR2 as SVGEGT. Written as DNA, the CDR3 is TGTGCCAGCAGCAGAATGGCAGGACCTACCACGTACTACGAGCAGTACTTC. This gives the protein CASSRMAGPTTYYEQYF.

The V gene is TRBV20-1, the J gene TRBJ1-1; D perhaps matches TRBD1 (5 bases). The CDR3 runs 15 residues. The V gene lost 0 bases and the J gene lost 4 bases, with 15 bases spanning the gap. Germline lookup yields CDR1 DFQATT and CDR2 SNEGSKA (reference sequence). CDR3 nucleotides: TGCAGTGCTAGAGATTTAAGGGGCTCGGGCACTGAAGCTTTCTTT. It yields the protein CSARDLRGSGTEAFF.

The chain joins TRBV15 to TRBJ2-1; 10 nucleotides agree with TRBD2. CDR1 and CDR2 (germline): LNHNV, YYDKDF (reference sequence). The CDR3 totals 19 residues. Germline trimming cut 0 bases from V and 6 bases from J; bases unmatched to any gene: 14. This CDR3 reads CATSRDLVAGGIIFNEQFF. For the CDR3, the DNA is TGTGCCACCAGCAGAGATCTGGTAGCGGGGGGCATCATCTTCAATGAGCAGTTCTTC.

This clonotype has a handful of counts. The chain recombines TRBV9 with TRBJ2-1; D gene ambiguous. CDR3 length equals 16 residues. V shed 0 bases and J shed 6 bases, with 16 bases lying between them. Germline V gene data show CDR1 as SGDLS and CDR2 as YYNGEE. The CDR3 loop is CASSVVSAPTSNEQFF. DNA for the CDR3: TGTGCCAGCAGCGTAGTATCAGCTCCTACGAGCAATGAGCAGTTCTTC.

This clonotype appeared a few times. The gene calls are TRBV7-9 and TRBJ2-5, with D possibly TRBD1 on 6 matching bases. The CDR3 is 14 residues long. Germline V gene lookup returns CDR1 SEHNR and CDR2 FQNEAQ (reference sequence). Trimming removed 3 bases from V and 5 bases from J, with 13 bases in between. The CDR3 DNA follows: TGTGCCAGCAGCTTTTCCGTTCAGGGGGAGACCCAGTACTTC. Residues: CASSFSVQGETQYF.

V gene TRBV9 combines with J gene TRBJ2-5; 8 positions match TRBD2. The CDR3 length is 15 residues. Germline V gene data show CDR1 as SGDLS and CDR2 as YYNGEE. The trim removed 3 bases at V and 2 bases at J, leaving 6 bases unmatched. Here the CDR3 reads CASSDALAGQETQYF. The CDR3 bases are TGTGCCAGCAGCGACGCTTTAGCGGGGCAAGAGACCCAGTACTTC.

The V and J genes are TRBV6-6 and TRBJ2-3, with a weak D call TRBD1 (6 bases). V lost 3 bases and J 0 bases, leaving 10 bases between the germline ends. CDR1 MNHNY and CDR2 SVGAGI come from the germline V gene (reference sequence). The CDR3 has 15 amino acids. DNA of the CDR3: TGTGCCAGCAGTTATCAGGGGCGAAGCACAGATACGCAGTATTTT. Its translation: CASSYQGRSTDTQYF.

This clonotype was counted only a few times. The J gene is TRBJ2-1, the V gene TRBV4-1; 12 bases are shared with TRBD2. V dropped 4 bases and J dropped 0; count of bases not matched to a gene: 7. This CDR3 has 18 residues. Germline V gives CDR1 MGHRA, CDR2 YSYEKL. CDR3 sequence reads: CASSLTTSGGLSYNEQFF. The CDR3 DNA is TGCGCCAGCAGCCTCACGACTAGCGGGGGCCTCTCCTACAATGAGCAGTTCTTC.

The V and J genes are TRBV13 and TRBJ1-2; perhaps TRBD1 as D (5 bases). Germline V gene lookup returns CDR1 PRHDT and CDR2 FYEKMQ (reference sequence). This CDR3 is 15 amino acids long. V lost 1 base to trimming and J lost 7 bases, with 16 bases between them. CDR3 nucleotides: TGTGCCAGCAGCTTAGAAGGGGCGGGGATTTCTGGCTACACCTTC. This sequence encodes CASSLEGAGISGYTF.

V usage is TRBV7-8 and J usage is TRBJ1-5; D gene unclear. The CDR3 spans 16 residues. Trimming removed 5 bases from V and 1 base from J, with 15 bases in between. Germline lookup yields CDR1 SGHVS and CDR2 FQNEAQ. CDR3 in DNA: TGTGCCAGCAGCCCGGCGGGCCTACTAAGCAATCAGCCCCAGCATTTT. Translated: CASSPAGLLSNQPQHF. Based on the CDR3 plus reference TRBV7-8 and TRBJ1-5, the full variable domain is GAGVSQSPRYKVAKRGQDVALRCDPISGHVSLFWYQQALGQGPEFLTYFQNEAQLDKSGLPSDRFFAERPEGSVSTLKIQRTQQEDSAVYLCASSPAGLLSNQPQHFGDGTRLSIL.

Only a few counts were recorded for this clonotype. The chain joins TRBV5-1 to TRBJ1-2; D gene unclear. The V end was cut by 2 bases, the J end by 0 bases, with 14 bases between. CDR1 is SGHRS and CDR2 is YFSETQ in the germline V gene. The CDR3 covers 16 residues. CDR3 amino acids: CASSFWIQQTNYGYTF. The CDR3 DNA sequence: TGCGCCAGCAGCTTCTGGATACAGCAGACTAACTATGGCTACACCTTC.

The chain is built from TRBV5-1 and TRBJ1-6; TRBD1 matches at 7 bases. The CDR3 is 15 amino acids. Trimming at V came to 4 bases and at J to 7 bases, leaving 8 bases not matched to a gene. Germline CDR1 and CDR2: SGHRS and YFSETQ. CDR3 nucleotides: TGCGCCAGCAGCCCACAGGTACAGGGGAATTCACCCCTCCACTTT. It encodes CASSPQVQGNSPLHF.

CDR3 region: CASSFPQGKAEKLFF. The CDR3 bases are TGTGCCAGCAGCTTTCCCCAGGGGAAGGCTGAAAAACTGTTTTTT. V usage is TRBV7-9 and J usage is TRBJ1-4, with D possibly being TRBD1 (6 bases). V was shortened by 3 bases and J by 7 bases, with 15 bases between the two germline ends. Germline-derived CDR1 and CDR2 are SEHNR and FQNEAQ (reference sequence). This CDR3 is built from 15 residues.

This clonotype turned up a few times. The CDR3 here is CASSELGMDTEQFF. In DNA, the CDR3 is TGTGCCAGCAGTGAATTGGGGATGGATACTGAGCAGTTCTTC. V gene TRBV25-1 combines with J gene TRBJ2-1; D is uncertain. The CDR3 consists of 14 residues. Between the trimmed V and J ends, which lost 1 base and 9 bases, there was a span of 13 bases. Germline V CDR1 and CDR2: MGHDK, SYGVNS.

CDR3 bases: TGTGCCAGCAGCTCGACTACTAGCGGGGTCCCTTCCTCCTACAATGAGCAGTTCTTC. Translating gives CASSSTTSGVPSSYNEQFF. The V and J genes are TRBV7-9 and TRBJ2-1; 10 bases map to TRBD2. V lost 4 bases, J lost 0 bases, and 12 bases stayed unmatched. Germline lookup yields CDR1 SEHNR and CDR2 FQNEAQ (reference sequence). The CDR3 extends over 19 amino acids.